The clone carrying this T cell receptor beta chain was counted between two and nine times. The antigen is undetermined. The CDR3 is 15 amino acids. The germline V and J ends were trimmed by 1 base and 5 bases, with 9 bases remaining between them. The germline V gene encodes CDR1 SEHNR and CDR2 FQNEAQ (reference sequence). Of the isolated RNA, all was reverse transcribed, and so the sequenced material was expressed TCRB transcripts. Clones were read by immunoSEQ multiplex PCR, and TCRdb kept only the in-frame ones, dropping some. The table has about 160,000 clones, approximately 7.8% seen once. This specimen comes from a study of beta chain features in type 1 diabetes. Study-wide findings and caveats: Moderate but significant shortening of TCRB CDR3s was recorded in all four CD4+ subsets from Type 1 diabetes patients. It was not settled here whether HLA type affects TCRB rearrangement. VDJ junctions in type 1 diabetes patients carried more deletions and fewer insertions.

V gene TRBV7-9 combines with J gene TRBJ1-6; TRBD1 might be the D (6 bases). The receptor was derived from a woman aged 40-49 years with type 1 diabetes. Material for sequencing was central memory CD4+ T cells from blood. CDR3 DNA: TGTGCCAGCAGCTTAGGAGGGGGGGATAATTCACCCCTCCACTTT. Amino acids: CASSLGGGDNSPLHF.